This T cell receptor beta chain was captured in a study of blood T cells in healthy people across ages. V lost 3 bases, J lost 8 bases, and 13 bases stayed unmatched. Per the germline V gene, CDR1 is WSHSY and CDR2 is SAAADI. The CDR3 length is 17 residues. This clonotype was counted many times. The use of a sample-barcoded 5' primer and a J-beta primer mix characterized a second PCR of roughly 7 to 11 cycles. TCRdb re-called the 5' RACE reads through MiXCR, storing one row per CDR3 protein. The data show 850,000 to 950,000 distinct CDR3 sequences, with around 26% seen just once and around a sixth held by the top ten.

The receptor was derived from a woman older than 75 in good health. This chain links TRBV10-2 with TRBJ1-2; TRBD1 agrees at 12 bases. The specimen sequenced was blood. In DNA, the CDR3 is TGCGCCAGCAGTGACACCGGGACAGGGGGCCAGTTGGGCGGCTACACCTTC. Its protein is CASSDTGTGGQLGGYTF.